Sequencing of this T cell receptor beta chain was carried out in a study of T cells expressing NK-cell markers (TCRdb year 2020). Study-level background: Several donors provided sorted CD3+CD56+NKG2C+, CD3+CD56+NKG2C- and CD3+CD56-NKG2C+ T-cell subsets, whose TCR beta-chain repertoires were profiled. The libraries were sequenced on Illumina HiSeq 2000/2500, MiSeq or NextSeq, producing 2 x 150 bp reads. The study sequenced eight donors, all healthy volunteers chosen at random: three men and five women. Among the eight sequenced donors, seven were HCMV-seropositive and one was HCMV-seronegative. What the research found in general, with its limitations: In a handful of donors, the dominant CD3+CD56+NKG2C+ clonotypes ranked among the top 10 CD8+ clonotypes, making up 1.0-7.0% of CD8+ T cells. Those dominant clonotypes were again the most abundant among CD3+CD56-NKG2C+ cells in a few donors, at about 28.3-65%. Whether the expanded NKG2C-expressing T cell clones were specific for HCMV antigens remained unclear.

A commercial ELISA kit detecting HCMV-specific IgG in serum was used to determine HCMV serostatus. Ficoll density gradient centrifugation was used to isolate peripheral blood mononuclear cells from blood. Reads for this sample came from an Illumina HiSeq 2000. TCR beta cDNA libraries were made by 5'RACE template switching that added a universal primer site and unique molecular identifiers. cDNA synthesis was primed from the TCR beta constant segment and was followed by two successive PCR amplification steps. Under the source paper's analysis protocol: Reads were demultiplexed and grouped by UMI with MIGEC, and clonotypes were assembled and quantified with MiTCR. To exclude erroneous sequences, any TCR cDNA sequence not supported by at least two reads was discarded. The tcR package was used for downstream repertoire analysis, with clonotypes matched between fractions based on CDR3 nucleotide sequence plus V segment. VDJmatch was used to annotate antigen specificity against VDJdb, with one amino acid substitution allowed in CDR3. Through TCRdb reprocessing, the reads give one entry per CDR3 protein sequence; DNA is omitted. These V and J calls originate from TCRdb's pipeline instead of the authors' own analysis. The sample's records list 150,000 to 180,000 distinct CDR3 sequences. The ten largest account for around 35% of the sample.

Notes on this clonotype: Its antigen is still unknown.

Via the germline V gene (reference sequence), CDR1 is MNHEY and CDR2 SMNVEV. Measured from the cysteine to the phenylalanine, the CDR3 is 17 residues long. The entry carries no DNA sequence. The chain uses TRBV27 and TRBJ2-1; lacking DNA, the TRBD2 call made by TCRdb goes unchecked. The clonotype comes from a woman aged 45-65 years in good health. Donor details come from another sample of the same person, matched by shared clones. The sample consisted of blood T cells: a sorted CD56 or NKG2C T cell subset, CD4+ or CD8+ T cells, or bulk PBMC T cells (not recorded which). The CDR3: CASSSLSGGDHYNEQFF.